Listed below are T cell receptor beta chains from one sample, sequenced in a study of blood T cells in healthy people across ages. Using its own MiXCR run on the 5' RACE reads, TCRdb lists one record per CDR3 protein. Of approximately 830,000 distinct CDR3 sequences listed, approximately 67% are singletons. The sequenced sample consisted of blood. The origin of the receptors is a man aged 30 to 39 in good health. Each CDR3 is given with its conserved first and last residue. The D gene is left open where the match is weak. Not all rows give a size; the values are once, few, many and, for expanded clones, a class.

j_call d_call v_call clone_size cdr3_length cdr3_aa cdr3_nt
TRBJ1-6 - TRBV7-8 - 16 CASSQRETNYNSPLHF TGTGCCAGCAGTCAAAGAGAAACTAACTATAATTCACCCCTCCACTTT
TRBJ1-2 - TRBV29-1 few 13 CSIISQTVNGYTF TGCAGCATAATTTCACAAACAGTAAATGGCTACACCTTC
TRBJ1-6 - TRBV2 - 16 CASSEALSRGRSPLHF TGTGCCAGCAGTGAAGCGCTAAGCAGGGGTAGGTCACCCCTCCACTTT
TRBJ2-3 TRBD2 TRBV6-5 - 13 CASKRLAGGPQYF TGTGCCAGCAAACGACTAGCGGGGGGTCCGCAGTATTTT
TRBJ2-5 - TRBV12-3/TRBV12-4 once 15 CASSLIMGAGAVQYF TGTGCCAGCAGTTTGATCATGGGGGCGGGAGCAGTGCAGTACTTC
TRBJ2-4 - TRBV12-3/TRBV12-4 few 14 CASKPGRIGNIQYF TGTGCCAGCAAACCGGGAAGAATCGGAAACATTCAGTACTTC
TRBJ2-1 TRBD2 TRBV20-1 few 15 CSARLRGGWGNEQFF TGCAGTGCTAGGTTGCGGGGGGGCTGGGGGAATGAGCAGTTCTTC
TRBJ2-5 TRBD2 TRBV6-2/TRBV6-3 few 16 CASSSLLAGDQETQYF TGTGCCAGCAGTTCATTACTAGCGGGGGACCAAGAGACCCAGTACTTC
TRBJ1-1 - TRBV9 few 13 CASSVEGVTEAFF TGTGCCAGCAGCGTAGAGGGGGTAACTGAAGCTTTCTTT
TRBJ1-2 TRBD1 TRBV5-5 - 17 CACSLDRGTALGYGYTF TGTGCCTGCAGCTTGGATCGGGGGACAGCTTTAGGCTATGGCTACACCTTC
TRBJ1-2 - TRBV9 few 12 CASSVAGYGYTF TGTGCCAGCAGCGTAGCGGGGTATGGCTACACCTTC
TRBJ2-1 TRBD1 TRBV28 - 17 CASSVGQKPGSYNEQFF TGTGCCAGCAGCGTGGGACAGAAGCCGGGTTCCTACAATGAGCAGTTCTTC
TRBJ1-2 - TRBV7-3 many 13 CASSYGQNYGYTF TGTGCCAGCAGCTACGGACAGAACTATGGCTACACCTTC
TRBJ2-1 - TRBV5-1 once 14 CAAPRQGAQSGQFF TGCGCCGCCCCCCGTCAGGGTGCCCAGTCAGGGCAGTTCTTC
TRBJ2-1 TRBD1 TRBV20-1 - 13 CSASRDRYNEQFF TGCAGTGCTAGCCGGGACAGATACAATGAGCAGTTCTTC
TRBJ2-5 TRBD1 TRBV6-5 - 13 CASRDRGIETQYF TGTGCCAGCAGGGACAGGGGGATAGAGACCCAGTACTTC
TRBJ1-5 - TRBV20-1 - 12 CSARGQGLPQHF TGCAGTGCAAGAGGGCAGGGGTTGCCCCAGCATTTT